This TCR beta chain came from a study of siplizumab effects on memory and regulatory T cells. The CDR3 runs to 17 residues. Germline-derived CDR1 and CDR2 are LNHDA and SQIVND (reference sequence). The J segment lost 7 bases and the V segment lost 5 bases, leaving 11 bases of the junction unmatched. Clones were sequenced by immunoSEQ multiplex PCR, and TCRdb holds only the in-frame ones, with some missing. The sample shows about 50,000 clones, less than 90% of them seen only once. Sample: naive CD8+ T cells sorted from blood. The TCR originated in a human donor in good health. The rearrangement uses TRBV19 and TRBJ2-1, with 13 bases matching TRBD2. CDR3 amino acids: CASSPEGLAGVLNEQFF. For the CDR3, the DNA is TGTGCCAGTAGTCCGGAAGGACTAGCGGGAGTCTTAAATGAGCAGTTCTTC.